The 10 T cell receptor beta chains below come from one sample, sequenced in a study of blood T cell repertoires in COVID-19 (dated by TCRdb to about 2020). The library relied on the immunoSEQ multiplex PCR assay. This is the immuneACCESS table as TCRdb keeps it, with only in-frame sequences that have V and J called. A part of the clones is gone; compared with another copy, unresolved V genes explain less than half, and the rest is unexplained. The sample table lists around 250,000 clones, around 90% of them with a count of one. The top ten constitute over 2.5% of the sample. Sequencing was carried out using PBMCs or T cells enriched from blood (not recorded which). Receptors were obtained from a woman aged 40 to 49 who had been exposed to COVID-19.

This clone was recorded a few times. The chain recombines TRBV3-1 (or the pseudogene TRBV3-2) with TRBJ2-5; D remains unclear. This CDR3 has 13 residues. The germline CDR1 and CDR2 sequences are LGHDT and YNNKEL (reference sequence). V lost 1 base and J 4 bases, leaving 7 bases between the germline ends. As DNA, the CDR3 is TGTGCCAGCAGCCAAGTAAAGCCAGAGACCCAGTACTTC. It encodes CASSQVKPETQYF.

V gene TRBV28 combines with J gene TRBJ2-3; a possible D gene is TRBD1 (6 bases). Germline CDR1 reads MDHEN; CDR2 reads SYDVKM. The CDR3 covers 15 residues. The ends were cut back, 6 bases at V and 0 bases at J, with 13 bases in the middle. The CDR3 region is CASRLDSTSTDTQYF. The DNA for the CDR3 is TGTGCCAGCAGACTGGACAGCACTAGCACAGATACGCAGTATTTT.

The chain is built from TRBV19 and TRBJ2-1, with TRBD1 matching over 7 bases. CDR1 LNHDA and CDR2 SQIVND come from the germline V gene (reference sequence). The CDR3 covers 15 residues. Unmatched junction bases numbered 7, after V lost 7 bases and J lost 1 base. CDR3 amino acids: CASTKTGASYNEQFF. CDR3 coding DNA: TGTGCCAGTACTAAAACAGGGGCGTCCTACAATGAGCAGTTCTTC.

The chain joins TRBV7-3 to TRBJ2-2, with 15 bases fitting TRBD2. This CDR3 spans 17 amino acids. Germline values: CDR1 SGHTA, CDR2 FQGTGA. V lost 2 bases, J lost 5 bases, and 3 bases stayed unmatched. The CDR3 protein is CASSLGLAGGETGELFF. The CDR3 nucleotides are TGTGCCAGCAGCTTAGGACTAGCGGGAGGGGAAACCGGGGAGCTGTTTTTT.

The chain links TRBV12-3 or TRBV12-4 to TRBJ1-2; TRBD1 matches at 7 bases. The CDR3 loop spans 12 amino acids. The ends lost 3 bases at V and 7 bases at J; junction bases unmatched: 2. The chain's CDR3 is CASSFRGLGYTF. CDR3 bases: TGTGCCAGCAGTTTTAGGGGGCTTGGCTACACCTTC.

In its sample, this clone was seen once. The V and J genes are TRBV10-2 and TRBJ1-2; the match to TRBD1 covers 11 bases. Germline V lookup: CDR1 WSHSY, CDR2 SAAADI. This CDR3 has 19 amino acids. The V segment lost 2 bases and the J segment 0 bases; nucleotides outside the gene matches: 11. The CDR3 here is CASSEGLDRGRPPNYGYTF. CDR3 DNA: TGCGCCAGCAGTGAGGGTTTGGACAGGGGGCGCCCCCCTAACTATGGCTACACCTTC.

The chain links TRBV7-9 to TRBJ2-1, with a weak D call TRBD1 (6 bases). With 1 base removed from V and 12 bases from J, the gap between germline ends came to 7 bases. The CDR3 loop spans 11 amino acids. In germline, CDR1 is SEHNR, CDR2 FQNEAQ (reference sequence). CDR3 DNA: TGTGCCAGCAGCTTAGAACAGGGGCAGTTCTTC. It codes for CASSLEQGQFF.

CDR3 DNA: TGTGCCAGCAGCTTAGGCCAGGGGGCGACTGAAAAACTGTTTTTT. It codes for CASSLGQGATEKLFF. The V and J genes are TRBV7-6 and TRBJ1-4; 8 nucleotides match TRBD1. V lost 1 base to trimming and J lost 7 bases; unmatched junction nucleotides: 5. The CDR3 sequence is 15 residues long. CDR1 is SGHVS and CDR2 is FNYEAQ in the germline V gene.

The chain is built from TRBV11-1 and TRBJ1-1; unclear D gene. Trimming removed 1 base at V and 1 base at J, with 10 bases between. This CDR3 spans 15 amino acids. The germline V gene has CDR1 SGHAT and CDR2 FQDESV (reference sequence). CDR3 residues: CASSLEFGENTEAFF. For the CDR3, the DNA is TGTGCCAGCAGCTTAGAGTTCGGGGAGAACACTGAAGCTTTCTTT. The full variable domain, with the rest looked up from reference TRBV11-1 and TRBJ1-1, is EAEVAQSPRYKITEKSQAVAFWCDPISGHATLYWYRQILGQGPELLVQFQDESVVDDSQLPKDRFSAERLKGVDSTLKIQPAELGDSAMYLCASSLEFGENTEAFFGQGTRLTVV.

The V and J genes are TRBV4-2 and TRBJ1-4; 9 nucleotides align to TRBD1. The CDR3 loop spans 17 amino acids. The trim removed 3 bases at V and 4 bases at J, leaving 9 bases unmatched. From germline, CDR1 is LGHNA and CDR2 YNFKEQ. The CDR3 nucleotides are TGTGCCAGCAGCCAGGACTGGACAGGGGCAAGTAATGAAAAACTGTTTTTT. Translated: CASSQDWTGASNEKLFF.